This entry is about one T cell receptor (beta chain). Its specificity is not known. CDR1 is SQVTM and CDR2 is ANQGSEA in the germline V gene. This CDR3 spans 12 amino acids. The ends were cut back, 4 bases at V and 6 bases at J, with 11 bases in the middle. The sample is drawn from a study of cytomegalovirus exposure and HLA in healthy donors. Across the whole study: Samples from HLA-typed donors yielded approximately 80 million unique TCRs in an early data release. Overall study results and limits: It was in a later analysis that TCR association rates were seen to vary by HLA locus, highest for DRB1 and lowest for HLA-C. Several of the most significant clusters appeared, in a later analysis, to be linked to common viral pathogens.

Primers included in the PCR were 60 Vbeta and 13 Jbeta primers. Sequencing used immunoSEQ multiplex PCR; TCRdb keeps in-frame clones, though not all of them. Altogether under 200,000 clones are present, around 68% being singletons, with the ten largest covering around 3.2%. This receptor was taken from a man in his forties in good health and CMV-seronegative. V usage is TRBV29-1 and J usage is TRBJ2-3, with D maybe TRBD1 (6 bases). Sequences were obtained from PBMCs. The CDR3 region is CSVGSGEDTQYF. As DNA, the CDR3 is TGCAGCGTTGGGTCAGGGGAGGATACGCAGTATTTT.